This TCR beta chain was sequenced in a study of cytomegalovirus exposure and HLA in healthy donors. Study-level results: Within a later analysis, the majority of CMV-associated TCR beta chains appeared HLA-restricted. As was reported, the classifier diagnosed cytomegalovirus status with high specificity and sensitivity.

For this clone: Its specificity is unknown.

This CDR3 is 15 amino acids long. Trimming pared 0 bases from V and 10 bases from J, leaving 13 bases between. Germline V lookup: CDR1 LGHNA, CDR2 YSLEER. The PCR made use of 60 Vbeta and 13 Jbeta primers. Sequencing was performed with immunoSEQ multiplex PCR; in TCRdb, only in-frame clones are kept and a portion is missing. The table records around 120,000 clones, almost 85% of them present only once. These donors counted as nominally healthy when sampled, but unrecorded immune exposures were likely. This chain connects TRBV4-3 to TRBJ1-6, with D maybe TRBD1 (5 bases). The receptor comes from a boy between 2 and 15 years old in good health and CMV-seronegative. Sequencing was performed on PBMCs. The CDR3 spells CASSQEGPVPSPLHF. The CDR3 DNA reads as TGCGCCAGCAGCCAAGAGGGGCCGGTCCCCTCACCCCTCCACTTT.